The sequence of this T cell receptor (beta chain) was determined in a study of human T cells and chemical hapten exposure (dated by TCRdb to the early 2020s). With regard to the full study: For sensitization, 2% DPC in acetone was applied to a roughly 2 cm by roughly 2 cm area of upper inner arm skin. Patients additionally received weekly therapeutic DPC doses to the scalp throughout the roughly 25-week study period. Around 30 alopecia patients provided blood for TCR sequencing at one to four time points (pre-sensitization, 2, 6 and 24 weeks). Peripheral blood TCR repertoire changes were tracked in vivo in alopecia patients during primary and secondary sensitization to the hapten diphenylcyclopropenone (DPC). Patch testing on the upper back used Finn chambers containing 0.01% DPC, with scoring done after 6 days according to International Contact Dermatitis Research Group standards. Most of the patients in the cohort were female, and the cohort covered alopecia areata with under or over 50% scalp involvement, alopecia totalis and alopecia universalis. Libraries were pooled for sequencing, and variation in per-sample TCR yields was attributed mainly to small differences in library volumes within the pool. Blood samples were taken from patients before sensitization (week 0) and then at 2, 6 and about 24 weeks after DPC sensitization.

CDR1 is given as SGHKS and CDR2 as YYEKEE, both from the germline V gene (reference sequence). The CDR3 numbers 15 residues from cysteine through phenylalanine. Of all the DNA, just the CDR3 is kept, 45 bases in frame from base 1. Deletion took 0 bases off V and 8 bases off J, with a span of 12 bases between the germline ends. The time point label, read with the paper, signifies: pre-sensitization, week 0. What this sample's treatment or condition label stands for: therapeutic diphenylcyclopropenone sensitization with weekly scalp DPC. At every patch-test visit, the blood draw took place before the patch test was put on. Eligible patients were aged 18 to 70, diagnosed with alopecia, deemed suitable for DPC therapy, and excluded if pregnant. Total RNA was isolated from unfractionated whole blood collected in Tempus Blood RNA tubes. Study-wide findings and limitations: Patch test score was positively correlated with the number of PT1 expanded TCRs, with significance at thresholds 8, 16 and 32 but not at 4. Significantly more large CDR3 similarity clusters were formed by expanded TCRs than by pre-sensitization or healthy control sets, consistent with antigen-driven responses. DPC sensitization did not change how many TCRs were above 1 in 1000 frequency, and no evidence was found of alterations in global repertoire structure. Alopecia, a presumed autoimmune disease, was present in all patients, so the immune response of the patients might differ from that of healthy individuals. Repeated subsampling changed both the strength of the expansion versus patch-test correlation and the threshold at which that correlation became significant.

Library preparation was by RACE. Sequencing used a NextSeq 500. During library preparation, unique molecular identifiers were attached to individual cDNA molecules so that TCRs could be counted in a quantitative, reproducible way. Both TCR alpha and TCR beta chains were sequenced from each blood RNA sample. Regarding the original processing steps: A median of roughly 100,000 TCRs per sample was observed, with a range of about 20,000 to 750,000. The Decombinator software suite was used to annotate V, J and CDR3 in the TCR reads. Every sample was subsampled to the same number of TCRs (28,000) for the PS versus PT1 abundance plots. TCRs were defined as expanded if absent before sensitization and observed at least eight times at the 2-week time point. TCRdb reran the public reads through fastp at Q25 and MiXCR, keeping productive beta chains. Duplicate CDR3 protein sequences are folded into a single record with the most common DNA and genes. The V and J calls and clone size come from TCRdb's table, not from the authors' own analysis. This sample has roughly 380,000 distinct CDR3 sequences in its table, and 5.1% of those were observed once. The ten largest clonotypes hold approximately 2.4% of the sample.

This clonotype was seen repeatedly, ten times or more. Its antigen is currently not known. Within one base of it there is no much larger clone, and no base qualities were kept. The sample here was whole blood, taken in connection with sensitization to the hapten diphenylcyclopropenone (DPC). This clonotype was sampled from a woman in her forties or fifties with alopecia areata. Some clones in this sample may be carry-over from other donors' samples. The chain couples TRBV5-5 to TRBJ1-6; D gene: possibly TRBD1, on 6 matching bases. The sequenced DNA is TGTGCCAGCAGCTTGGGACAGGCGATTTATTCACCCCTCCACTTT. Translated, it reads CASSLGQAIYSPLHF.